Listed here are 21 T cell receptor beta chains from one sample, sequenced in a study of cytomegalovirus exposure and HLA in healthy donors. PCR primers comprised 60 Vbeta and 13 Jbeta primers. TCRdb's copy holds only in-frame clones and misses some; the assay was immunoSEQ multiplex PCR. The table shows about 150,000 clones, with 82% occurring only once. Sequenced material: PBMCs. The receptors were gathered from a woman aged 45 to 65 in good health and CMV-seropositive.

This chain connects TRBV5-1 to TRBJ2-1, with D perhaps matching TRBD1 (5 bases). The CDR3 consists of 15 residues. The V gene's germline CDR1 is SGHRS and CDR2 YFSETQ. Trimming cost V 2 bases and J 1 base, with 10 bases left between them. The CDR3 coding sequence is TGCGCCAGCAGCTTACAAGACAGTTCCTACAATGAGCAGTTCTTC. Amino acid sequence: CASSLQDSSYNEQFF.

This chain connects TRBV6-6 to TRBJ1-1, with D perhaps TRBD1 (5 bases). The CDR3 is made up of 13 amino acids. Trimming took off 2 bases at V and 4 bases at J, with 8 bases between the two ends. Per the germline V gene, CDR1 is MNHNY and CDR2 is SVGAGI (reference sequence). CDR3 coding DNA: TGTGCCAGCAGTTACCAGGGTGGCACTGAAGCTTTCTTT. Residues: CASSYQGGTEAFF.

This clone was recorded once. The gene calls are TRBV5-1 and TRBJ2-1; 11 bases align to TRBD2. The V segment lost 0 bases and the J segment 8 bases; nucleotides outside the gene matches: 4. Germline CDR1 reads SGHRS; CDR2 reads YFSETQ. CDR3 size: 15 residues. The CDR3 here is CASSLASGGLDEQFF. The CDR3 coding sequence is TGCGCCAGCAGCTTGGCTAGCGGGGGGTTGGATGAGCAGTTCTTC.

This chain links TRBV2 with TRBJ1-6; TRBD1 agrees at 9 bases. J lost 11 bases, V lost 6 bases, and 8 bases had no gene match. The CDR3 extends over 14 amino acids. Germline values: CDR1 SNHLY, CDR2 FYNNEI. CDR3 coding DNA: TGTGCCAGCAGGACCGGGACAGGGCTTCCACCCCTCCACTTT. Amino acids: CASRTGTGLPPLHF.

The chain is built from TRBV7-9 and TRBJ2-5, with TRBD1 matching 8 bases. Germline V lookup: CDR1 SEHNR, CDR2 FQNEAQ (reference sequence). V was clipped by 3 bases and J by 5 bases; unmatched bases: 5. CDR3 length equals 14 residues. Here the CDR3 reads CASSLTGVGETQYF. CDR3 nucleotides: TGTGCCAGCAGCTTGACAGGGGTTGGGGAGACCCAGTACTTC.

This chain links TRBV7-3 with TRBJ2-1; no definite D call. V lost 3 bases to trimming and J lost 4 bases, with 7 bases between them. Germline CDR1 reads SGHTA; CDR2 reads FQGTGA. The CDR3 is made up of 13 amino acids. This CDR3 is CASSFDIYNEQFF. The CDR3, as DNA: TGTGCCAGCAGCTTCGACATTTACAATGAGCAGTTCTTC.

CDR3 coding DNA: TGCGCCAGCAGCCCGGACAGGGTGGGAGAGACCCAGTACTTC. Amino acids: CASSPDRVGETQYF. The chain joins TRBV4-1 to TRBJ2-5, with TRBD1 matching over 8 bases. Germline CDR1 reads MGHRA; CDR2 reads YSYEKL. There are 14 residues in the CDR3. The V segment lost 4 bases and the J segment 4 bases; nucleotides outside the gene matches: 5.

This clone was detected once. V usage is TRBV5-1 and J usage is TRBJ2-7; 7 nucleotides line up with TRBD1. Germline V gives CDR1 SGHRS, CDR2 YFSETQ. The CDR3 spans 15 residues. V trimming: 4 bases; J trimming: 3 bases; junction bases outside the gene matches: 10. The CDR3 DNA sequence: TGCGCCAGCAGCGCACAGGGGCCTCTCGGCTACGAGCAGTACTTC. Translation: CASSAQGPLGYEQYF.

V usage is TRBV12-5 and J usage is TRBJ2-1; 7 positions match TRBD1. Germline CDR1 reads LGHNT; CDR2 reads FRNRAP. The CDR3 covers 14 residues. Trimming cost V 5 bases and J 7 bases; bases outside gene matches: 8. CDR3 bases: TGTGCTAGTGGTCCCGGGACAGCCACAAATGAGCAGTTCTTC. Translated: CASGPGTATNEQFF.

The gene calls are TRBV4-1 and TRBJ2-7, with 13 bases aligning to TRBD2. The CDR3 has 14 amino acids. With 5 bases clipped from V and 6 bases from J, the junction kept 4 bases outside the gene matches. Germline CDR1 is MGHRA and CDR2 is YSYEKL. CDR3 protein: CASSGLAGAGEQYF. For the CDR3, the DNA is TGCGCCAGCAGCGGACTAGCGGGGGCTGGCGAGCAGTACTTC.

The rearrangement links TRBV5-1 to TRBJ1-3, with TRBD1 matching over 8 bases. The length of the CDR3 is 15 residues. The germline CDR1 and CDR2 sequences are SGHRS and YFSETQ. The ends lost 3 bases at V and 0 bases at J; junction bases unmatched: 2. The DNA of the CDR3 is TGCGCCAGCAGCTCGACAGGGGCCTCTGGAAACACCATATATTTT. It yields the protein CASSSTGASGNTIYF.

The CDR3 spells CASSRLGYTQYF. As DNA, the CDR3 is TGTGCCAGCAGCCGGCTTGGCTATACGCAGTATTTT. The chain carries TRBV14 and TRBJ2-3; no clear D. The CDR3 runs to 12 residues. The germline CDR1 and CDR2 sequences are SGHDN and FVKESK. Trimming removed 4 bases from V and 7 bases from J, with 9 bases in between.

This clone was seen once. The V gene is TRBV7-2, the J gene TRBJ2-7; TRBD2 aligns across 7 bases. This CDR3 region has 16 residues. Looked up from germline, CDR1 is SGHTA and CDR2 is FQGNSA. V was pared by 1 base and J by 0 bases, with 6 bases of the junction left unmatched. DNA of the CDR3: TGTGCCAGCAGCTTAGTTGCTAGCGGTCTCTCCTACGAGCAGTACTTC. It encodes CASSLVASGLSYEQYF.

CDR3 DNA: TGTGCCAGCCTTGGACAGGGGGTTGGAGGCTACACCTTC. Encoded protein: CASLGQGVGGYTF. The chain has TRBV2 and TRBJ1-2, with 10 bases identical to TRBD1. This CDR3 comprises 13 residues. V lost 8 bases to trimming and J lost 8 bases; unmatched junction nucleotides: 8. Germline V gene lookup returns CDR1 SNHLY and CDR2 FYNNEI. Full variable domain (remainder filled in from reference TRBV2 and TRBJ1-2): EPEVTQTPSHQVTQMGQEVILRCVPISNHLYFYWYRQILGQKVEFLVSFYNNEISEKSEIFDDQFSVERPDGSNFTLKIRSTKLEDSAMYFCASLGQGVGGYTFGSGTRLTVV.

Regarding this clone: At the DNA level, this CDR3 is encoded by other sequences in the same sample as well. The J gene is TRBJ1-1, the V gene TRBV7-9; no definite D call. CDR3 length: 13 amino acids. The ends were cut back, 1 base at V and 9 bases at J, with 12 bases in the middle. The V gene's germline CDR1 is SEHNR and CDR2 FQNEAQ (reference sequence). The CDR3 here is CASSLGENTKAFF. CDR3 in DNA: TGTGCCAGCAGCTTAGGGGAGAATACAAAAGCTTTCTTT.

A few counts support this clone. The CDR3 here is CSVASAGNTGELFF. For the CDR3, the DNA is TGCAGCGTTGCATCGGCGGGAAACACCGGGGAGCTGTTTTTT. V usage is TRBV29-1 and J usage is TRBJ2-2, with D possibly TRBD2 on 6 matching bases. Trimming took off 4 bases at V and 2 bases at J, with 11 bases between the two ends. CDR3 size: 14 residues. Looked up from germline, CDR1 is SQVTM and CDR2 is ANQGSEA.

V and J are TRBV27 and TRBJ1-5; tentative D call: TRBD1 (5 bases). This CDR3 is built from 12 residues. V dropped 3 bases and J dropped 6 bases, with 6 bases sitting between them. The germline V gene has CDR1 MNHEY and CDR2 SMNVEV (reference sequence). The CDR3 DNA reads TGTGCCAGCAGTTTCCAGGGTCAGCCCCAGCATTTT. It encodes CASSFQGQPQHF.

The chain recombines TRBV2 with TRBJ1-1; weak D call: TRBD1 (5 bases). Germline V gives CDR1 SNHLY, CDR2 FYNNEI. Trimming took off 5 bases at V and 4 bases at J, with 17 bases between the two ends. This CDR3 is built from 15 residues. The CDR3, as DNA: TGTGCCAGCAGTAGGGCAGGGCAAAGTGGCACTGAAGCTTTCTTT. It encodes CASSRAGQSGTEAFF.

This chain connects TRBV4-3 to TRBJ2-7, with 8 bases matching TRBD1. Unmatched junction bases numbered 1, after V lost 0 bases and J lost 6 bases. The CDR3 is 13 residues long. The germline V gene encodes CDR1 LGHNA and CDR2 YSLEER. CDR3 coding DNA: TGCGCCAGCAGCCAAGACAGGGGGCTCGAGCAGTACTTC. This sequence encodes CASSQDRGLEQYF.

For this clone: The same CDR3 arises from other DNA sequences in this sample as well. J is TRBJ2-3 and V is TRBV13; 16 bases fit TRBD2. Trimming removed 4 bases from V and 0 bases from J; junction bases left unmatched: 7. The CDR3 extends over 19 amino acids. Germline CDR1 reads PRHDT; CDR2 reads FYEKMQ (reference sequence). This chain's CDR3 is CASSSGLAGGITSTDTQYF. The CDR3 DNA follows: TGTGCCAGCAGCTCGGGACTAGCGGGGGGGATTACTAGCACAGATACGCAGTATTTT.

The CDR3 nucleotides are TGTGCCAGCTCCTATAGGTCTAGGAACGGCGGCTACACCTTC. This encodes CASSYRSRNGGYTF. The V gene is TRBV7-8, the J gene TRBJ1-2; D is unclear. The CDR3 runs 14 residues. Trimming left V 8 bases short and J 8 bases short, with 21 bases between. Germline CDR1 and CDR2: SGHVS and FQNEAQ. Full variable domain (missing parts from reference TRBV7-8 and TRBJ1-2): GAGVSQSPRYKVAKRGQDVALRCDPISGHVSLFWYQQALGQGPEFLTYFQNEAQLDKSGLPSDRFFAERPEGSVSTLKIQRTQQEDSAVYLCASSYRSRNGGYTFGSGTRLTVV.